The source of this T cell receptor (beta chain) is a study of cytomegalovirus exposure and HLA in healthy donors. PCR involved 60 Vbeta and 13 Jbeta primers. Only in-frame clones appear in the TCRdb table, and some are missing; sequencing was by immunoSEQ multiplex PCR. This sample has approximately 150,000 clones, with less than 90% found just once. This CDR3 is built from 11 residues. The ends lost 6 bases at V and 6 bases at J; junction bases unmatched: 5. CDR1 is SQVTM and CDR2 is ANQGSEA in the germline V gene. This clone appeared a few times. At collection, donors were nominally healthy, but unrecorded immune exposures were probable.

V and J are TRBV29-1 and TRBJ2-7; TRBD1 agrees at 7 bases. Sequences were obtained from PBMCs. The sequence derives from a man in his fifties in good health and CMV-seropositive. The CDR3 DNA sequence: TGCAGCGTCGTCGGACAGGTCGAGCAGTACTTC. Its protein product is CSVVGQVEQYF.